One sample yielded the 19 T cell receptor beta chains listed below, sequenced in a study of OX40 agonist ivuxolimab in advanced cancers. Sequencing used immunoSEQ multiplex PCR; TCRdb keeps in-frame clones, though not all of them. The repertoire consists of some 48,000 clones, with roughly 86% occurring once and the leading ten covering approximately 2%. This sample comprised CD4+ or CD8+ T cells sorted from blood, obtained in a trial of the OX40 agonist ivuxolimab. The source of these receptors is an adult with an advanced solid tumor such as melanoma, head and neck, liver or kidney cancer.

The chain employs TRBV19 and TRBJ2-1; D might be TRBD1 or TRBD2, each matching 6 bases. The V and J ends lost 11 bases and 1 base respectively, with 15 bases between them. This CDR3 is built from 14 residues. Germline V gene sequence: CDR1 LNHDA, CDR2 SQIVND (reference sequence). CDR3 protein: CAGNLGGSYNEQFF. In nucleotides, the CDR3 is TGTGCCGGGAATCTAGGGGGGTCCTACAATGAGCAGTTCTTC.

The chain carries TRBV5-1 and TRBJ2-7; TRBD2 might be the D (6 bases). V lost 4 bases to trimming and J lost 0 bases, with 17 bases between them. Per germline, CDR1 SGHRS and CDR2 YFSETQ. The CDR3 is 16 residues long. The CDR3 DNA is TGCGCCAGCAGCCCCGGTGGGGGGAGCTACTCCTACGAGCAGTACTTC. Protein sequence: CASSPGGGSYSYEQYF.

This chain connects TRBV2 to TRBJ2-5; no reliable D call. Trimming took off 3 bases at V and 4 bases at J, with 6 bases between the two ends. The germline V gene has CDR1 SNHLY and CDR2 FYNNEI. There are 12 residues in the CDR3. For the CDR3, the DNA is TGTGCCAGCAGTGACTTGGGAGAGACCCAGTACTTC. Translated, it gives CASSDLGETQYF.

The rearrangement uses TRBV5-4 and TRBJ1-1, with TRBD1 identical over 7 bases. The CDR3 totals 14 residues. From germline, CDR1 is SGHNT and CDR2 YYREEE (reference sequence). Trimming at V came to 4 bases and at J to 0 bases, leaving 3 bases not matched to a gene. DNA of the CDR3: TGTGCCAGCAGCGCCCAGGGGGTGAACACTGAAGCTTTCTTT. It is translated as CASSAQGVNTEAFF.

The CDR3 region has the DNA TGTGCCAGCATAACAGGGGTCGGCACTGAAGCTTTCTTT. It yields the protein CASITGVGTEAFF. The chain has TRBV25-1 and TRBJ1-1; TRBD1 matches at 7 bases. Looked up from germline, CDR1 is MGHDK and CDR2 is SYGVNS. With V trimmed by 7 bases and J by 4 bases, 6 bases remained unmatched. CDR3 length: 13 amino acids.

The count of this clone is one. The chain joins TRBV5-4 to TRBJ1-2; TRBD1 agrees at 7 bases. This CDR3 region has 14 residues. With 5 bases clipped from V and 3 bases from J, the junction kept 7 bases outside the gene matches. Germline V gives CDR1 SGHNT, CDR2 YYREEE (reference sequence). CDR3 sequence: CASRGETGYYGYTF. The CDR3 DNA reads TGTGCCAGCAGAGGTGAGACAGGGTACTATGGCTACACCTTC.

CDR3 coding DNA: TGTGCCAGCGGCCTCGGGCAGGTCAATCAGCCCCAGCATTTT. Its protein is CASGLGQVNQPQHF. The V gene is TRBV7-9, the J gene TRBJ1-5; D not resolved. V lost 8 bases to trimming and J lost 3 bases, with 14 bases between them. CDR3 size: 14 residues. Germline assignment: CDR1 SEHNR and CDR2 FQNEAQ (reference sequence).

This clone was picked up one time. Different DNA sequences within this sample yield the same CDR3. The J gene is TRBJ2-7, the V gene TRBV18, with 8 bases lining up with TRBD1. J lost 4 bases, V lost 0 bases, and 5 bases had no gene match. Germline V lookup: CDR1 KGHSH, CDR2 LQKENI. This CDR3 is built from 15 residues. The CDR3: CASSPPGQEYYEQYF. In DNA, the CDR3 is TGTGCCAGCTCACCACCGGGACAGGAGTATTACGAGCAGTACTTC.

This rearrangement joins TRBV19 to TRBJ2-7, with 14 bases lining up with TRBD2. This CDR3 contains 18 residues. The trim removed 3 bases at V and 3 bases at J, leaving 10 bases unmatched. Per germline, CDR1 LNHDA and CDR2 SQIVND (reference sequence). CDR3: CASSITGLAGDTRYEQYF. The CDR3 nucleotides are TGTGCCAGTAGTATCACGGGACTAGCGGGAGATACCCGCTACGAGCAGTACTTC.

The chain is built from TRBV27 and TRBJ1-5, with TRBD1 identical over 7 bases. This CDR3 has 15 amino acids. V was pared by 6 bases and J by 10 bases, with 15 bases of the junction left unmatched. Germline CDR1 MNHEY, CDR2 SMNVEV (reference sequence). The CDR3 region is CASRPSGTVSSPQHF. The CDR3 nucleotides read TGTGCCAGCAGACCTTCCGGGACAGTATCAAGCCCCCAGCATTTT.

The V call is TRBV5-8, the J call TRBJ2-7, with D possibly TRBD2 on 5 matching bases. Germline CDR1 SGHTS, CDR2 YDEGEE. The CDR3 totals 15 residues. The V and J ends lost 1 base and 3 bases respectively, with 14 bases between them. The CDR3 loop is CASSLMPGSYYEQYF. DNA for the CDR3: TGTGCCAGCAGCTTGATGCCGGGGTCCTACTACGAGCAGTACTTC.

The chain employs TRBV7-3 and TRBJ2-2; D is perhaps TRBD1 (5 bases). Germline lookup yields CDR1 SGHTA and CDR2 FQGTGA. V shed 1 base and J shed 0 bases, with 9 bases lying between them. The CDR3 consists of 16 residues. The CDR3 DNA sequence: TGTGCCAGCAGCTTAAATTCACAGGCGAACACCGGGGAGCTGTTTTTT. It is translated as CASSLNSQANTGELFF.

CDR3 nucleotides: TGTGCCACATCCGAAGGGGGATCAAGCAATCAGCCCCAGCATTTT. The encoded protein is CATSEGGSSNQPQHF. The chain links TRBV14 to TRBJ1-5; TRBD1 is a possible D gene (6 bases). Germline V gives CDR1 SGHDN, CDR2 FVKESK. Between the trimmed V and J ends, which lost 10 bases and 1 base, there was a span of 17 bases. The length of the CDR3 is 15 residues. Combining the CDR3 with reference TRBV14 and TRBJ1-5 gives the whole variable domain EAGVTQFPSHSVIEKGQTVTLRCDPISGHDNLYWYRRVMGKEIKFLLHFVKESKQDESGMPNNRFLAERTGGTYSTLKVQPAELEDSGVYFCATSEGGSSNQPQHFGDGTRLSIL.

The chain carries TRBV4-3 and TRBJ2-5; maybe TRBD2 (5 bases). Germline CDR1 is LGHNA and CDR2 is YSLEER. The CDR3 has 16 residues. The ends were cut back, 1 base at V and 4 bases at J, with 16 bases in the middle. The CDR3 sequence: CASSQVLLGSRETQYF. CDR3 in DNA: TGCGCCAGCAGCCAAGTTCTACTAGGGTCCCGAGAGACCCAGTACTTC.

This clone was seen only a few times. This chain connects TRBV11-2 to TRBJ2-5; 12 positions match TRBD2. V lost 5 bases, J lost 4 bases, and 14 bases stayed unmatched. Germline assignment: CDR1 SGHAT and CDR2 FQNNGV. This CDR3 is 18 amino acids long. CDR3 residues: CASSGSLTSGGLGETQYF. CDR3 in DNA: TGTGCCAGCAGCGGATCCTTAACTAGCGGGGGGCTCGGAGAGACCCAGTACTTC.

The V and J genes are TRBV30 and TRBJ2-7; D is perhaps TRBD2 (5 bases). The CDR3 consists of 14 residues. Germline V gene lookup returns CDR1 GTSNPN and CDR2 SVGIG (reference sequence). Trimming cost V 0 bases and J 10 bases, with 19 bases left between them. CDR3 in amino acids: CAWSVKGAGQNQYF. The CDR3 DNA sequence: TGTGCCTGGAGTGTAAAGGGTGCGGGTCAAAACCAGTACTTC. Looking up the rest from reference TRBV30 and TRBJ2-7 gives the full variable domain: SQTIHQWPATLVQPVGSPLSLECTVEGTSNPNLYWYRQAAGRGLQLLFYSVGIGQISSEVPQNLSASRPQDRQFILSSKKLLLSDSGFYLCAWSVKGAGQNQYFGPGTRLTVT.

CDR3 nucleotides: TGTGCCAGCAGCCCCCTTAGACCGACAGGGGGCTACACCATATATTTT. It specifies CASSPLRPTGGYTIYF. This chain links TRBV7-8 with TRBJ1-3; 10 nucleotides match TRBD1. CDR3 length: 16 amino acids. Unmatched junction bases numbered 12, after V lost 5 bases and J lost 8 bases. The germline V gene encodes CDR1 SGHVS and CDR2 FQNEAQ.

The CDR3 region has the DNA TGCGCCAGCTCCCGGGACAGGGGAGAAAAACTGTTTTTT. Translation: CASSRDRGEKLFF. This chain uses TRBV4-3 with TRBJ1-4, with 10 bases fitting TRBD1. V lost 8 bases, J lost 8 bases, and 5 bases stayed unmatched. There are 13 residues in the CDR3. Germline CDR1 LGHNA, CDR2 YSLEER.

The chain has TRBV7-6 and TRBJ2-3; 7 bases fit TRBD1. The germline CDR1 and CDR2 sequences are SGHVS and FNYEAQ. With V trimmed by 1 base and J by 7 bases, 5 bases remained unmatched. The CDR3 has 14 amino acids. For the CDR3, the DNA is TGTGCCAGCAGCTTAGAGGGACAGCAGAATACGCAGTATTTT. Translating gives CASSLEGQQNTQYF.